This entry concerns a single TCR beta chain. This specimen comes from a study of blood T cell repertoires in COVID-19. Overall study: Sites across the United States, Italy and Spain contributed samples from acute and convalescent COVID-19. In each case, the material was cDNA or gDNA derived from T cells, B-cell-depleted T cells, or PBMCs.

Per the authors' pipeline: Cell counts per sample came from amplifying reference gene primers. Data came from immunoSEQ multiplex PCR; TCRdb stores just in-frame clones and leaves some out. V and J calls and clone size are given by that table; D and trimming were obtained from the DNA. The sample includes 200,000 to 300,000 clones, 80% to 90% of them seen just once. V lost 4 bases, J lost 7 bases, and 17 bases stayed unmatched. Per the germline V gene, CDR1 is SGHKS and CDR2 is YYEKEE (reference sequence). This CDR3 comprises 18 residues. The clonotype comes from a man between 35 and 55 years old who had recovered from COVID-19. Sequenced input: peripheral blood. The rearrangement links TRBV5-5 to TRBJ1-4, with 9 bases aligning to TRBD1. The CDR3 sequence is CASSVPGQGTPRFEKLFF. CDR3 DNA sequence: TGTGCCAGCAGCGTACCGGGACAGGGCACACCGAGGTTTGAAAAACTGTTTTTT.